What follows are 23 T cell receptor beta chains derived from one specimen sequenced in a study of control samples from healthy donors and cancer patients. TCRdb's copy holds only in-frame clones and misses some; the assay was immunoSEQ multiplex PCR. The sample includes some 140,000 clones, about 85% of them seen just once. The sequenced sample was blood. These receptors were obtained from a woman in her twenties or thirties in good health.

The chain joins TRBV15 to TRBJ2-1, with TRBD2 identical over 14 bases. CDR1 and CDR2 from the germline V gene are LNHNV and YYDKDF (reference sequence). The length of the CDR3 is 17 residues. V trimming: 0 bases; J trimming: 8 bases; junction bases outside the gene matches: 6. This CDR3 reads CATSREGLAGASDEQFF. CDR3 bases: TGTGCCACCAGCAGAGAGGGACTAGCGGGAGCATCGGATGAGCAGTTCTTC.

This sequence joins TRBV5-1 and TRBJ2-3; no clear D gene. The V end was cut by 5 bases, the J end by 2 bases, with 12 bases between. In germline, CDR1 is SGHRS, CDR2 YFSETQ. CDR3 length: 14 amino acids. The CDR3 DNA follows: TGCGCCAGCAGGAAGGGCAGCTCCACAGATACGCAGTATTTT. Protein product: CASRKGSSTDTQYF.

The J gene is TRBJ2-7, the V gene TRBV5-8; the D is unclear. This CDR3 comprises 12 residues. Germline values: CDR1 SGHTS, CDR2 YDEGEE. Trimming took 2 bases from V and 5 from J, leaving 8 bases between them. The chain's CDR3 is CASSLWAHEQYF. DNA of the CDR3: TGTGCCAGCAGCTTATGGGCCCACGAGCAGTACTTC.

This CDR3 reads CATSDGIGNTIYF. DNA for the CDR3: TGTGCCACCAGTGATGGTATTGGAAACACCATATATTTT. The chain carries TRBV24-1 and TRBJ1-3; D ambiguous. CDR3 size: 13 residues. The germline gives CDR1 KGHDR, CDR2 SFDVKD. Trimming cost V 3 bases and J 3 bases, with 5 bases left between them.

The V and J genes are TRBV2 and TRBJ1-1; D perhaps matches TRBD1 (6 bases). Germline CDR1 reads SNHLY; CDR2 reads FYNNEI. V shed 2 bases and J shed 11 bases, with 21 bases lying between them. The CDR3 is made up of 15 amino acids. This CDR3 is CASSERGQGGEMAFF. The DNA for the CDR3 is TGTGCCAGCAGTGAACGGGGGCAGGGAGGTGAAATGGCTTTCTTT.

CDR3 in amino acids: CAWSGAGGEKGTTYNEQFF. The CDR3 coding sequence is TGTGCCTGGAGTGGGGCAGGGGGCGAGAAGGGGACTACTTACAATGAGCAGTTCTTC. This sequence joins TRBV30 and TRBJ2-1, with D possibly being TRBD1 (8 bases). Between the trimmed V and J ends, which lost 1 base and 4 bases, there was a span of 26 bases. Germline V gene lookup returns CDR1 GTSNPN and CDR2 SVGIG (reference sequence). The CDR3 length is 19 residues.

The chain joins TRBV3-1 (or the pseudogene TRBV3-2) to TRBJ1-1, with D unclear. The CDR3 has 13 amino acids. Trimming pared 6 bases from V and 1 base from J, leaving 9 bases between. Germline V gene sequence: CDR1 LGHDT, CDR2 YNNKEL (reference sequence). The CDR3 region is CASRGFANTEAFF. DNA of the CDR3: TGTGCCAGCAGGGGGTTTGCGAACACTGAAGCTTTCTTT.

The J gene is TRBJ2-6, the V gene TRBV28; 9 bases align to TRBD1. The germline V gene encodes CDR1 MDHEN and CDR2 SYDVKM. The CDR3 runs to 18 residues. V shed 5 bases, J shed 1 base, and the junction held 9 bases outside the gene matches. In DNA, the CDR3 is TGTGCCAGCAGTCTCCGGGGACAGGGATTATCTGGGGCCAACGTCCTGACTTTC. Its protein product is CASSLRGQGLSGANVLTF.

DNA for the CDR3: TGTGCCAGTAGTATAGATCTATCTCAGACAGGGAGGCTTGGCTACACCTTC. Its translation: CASSIDLSQTGRLGYTF. V and J are TRBV19 and TRBJ1-2, with 7 nucleotides matching TRBD1. Germline V gene lookup returns CDR1 LNHDA and CDR2 SQIVND (reference sequence). With 0 bases clipped from V and 7 bases from J, the junction kept 14 bases outside the gene matches. CDR3 length: 17 amino acids.

This chain joins TRBV5-1 and TRBJ1-4; D not certain. This CDR3 is built from 16 residues. The V and J ends lost 2 bases and 6 bases respectively, with 17 bases between them. CDR1 SGHRS and CDR2 YFSETQ come from the germline V gene. In DNA form, the CDR3 reads TGCGCCAGCAGCTTTCTTGGTAGCGGCGGTGATGAAAAACTGTTTTTT. Amino acid sequence: CASSFLGSGGDEKLFF.

The chain carries TRBV5-1 and TRBJ1-1; D not resolved. CDR1 and CDR2 (germline): SGHRS, YFSETQ. This CDR3 is 16 amino acids long. The V and J ends lost 0 bases and 4 bases respectively, with 16 bases between them. The CDR3 protein is CASSLGARGIGTEAFF. The CDR3 nucleotides read TGCGCCAGCAGCTTGGGGGCCCGGGGAATAGGCACTGAAGCTTTCTTT.

This clone was recorded a few times. J is TRBJ2-2 and V is TRBV6-5; a weak D match, TRBD1 (7 bases). Trimming shortened V by 6 bases and J by 4 bases, and 15 bases separated the two germline ends. The CDR3 loop spans 15 amino acids. CDR1 and CDR2 from the germline V gene are MNHEY and SVGAGI. The CDR3 loop is CASRARGAGTGELFF. The CDR3 DNA is TGTGCCAGCAGAGCCAGGGGGGCAGGCACCGGGGAGCTGTTTTTT.

The V call is TRBV15, the J call TRBJ2-7; 9 bases agree with TRBD2. Trimming cost V 2 bases and J 2 bases; bases outside gene matches: 1. CDR1 and CDR2 (germline): LNHNV, YYDKDF (reference sequence). The CDR3 consists of 14 residues. For the CDR3, the DNA is TGTGCCACCAGCAGACTAGCGGGGCCCTACGAGCAGTACTTC. Its translation is CATSRLAGPYEQYF. The full variable domain, in which reference TRBV15 and TRBJ2-7 provide the parts outside the CDR3, is DAMVIQNPRYQVTQFGKPVTLSCSQTLNHNVMYWYQQKSSQAPKLLFHYYDKDFNNEADTPDNFQSRRPNTSFCFLDIRSPGLGDTAMYLCATSRLAGPYEQYFGPGTRLTVT.

The genes are TRBV7-9 and TRBJ2-3, with no clear D. Germline values: CDR1 SEHNR, CDR2 FQNEAQ (reference sequence). Trimming removed 2 bases at V and 0 bases at J, with 6 bases between. This CDR3 is 14 amino acids long. The CDR3 coding sequence is TGTGCCAGCAGCTTATTAACTAGCACAGATACGCAGTATTTT. It yields the protein CASSLLTSTDTQYF.

The chain's CDR3 is CASSWGTSGSPRNEQFF. Here the CDR3 DNA reads TGTGCCAGCAGTTGGGGGACTAGCGGGAGTCCCCGCAATGAGCAGTTCTTC. V gene TRBV6-2 or TRBV6-3 combines with J gene TRBJ2-1; TRBD2 matches at 14 bases. CDR3 length: 17 residues. Per germline, CDR1 MNHEY and CDR2 SVGEGT. V was pared by 4 bases and J by 6 bases, with 8 bases of the junction left unmatched.

CDR3: CASSSGEGSPLHF. In DNA form, the CDR3 reads TGTGCCAGTAGTTCAGGCGAGGGCTCACCCCTCCACTTT. The chain uses TRBV19 and TRBJ1-6; D unresolved. The CDR3 spans 13 residues. Deletions cut 5 bases from V and 10 bases from J, with 12 bases between. Germline V CDR1 and CDR2: LNHDA, SQIVND (reference sequence).

The chain employs TRBV5-6 and TRBJ2-1; a possible D gene is TRBD2 (5 bases). The germline V and J ends were trimmed by 0 bases and 5 bases, with 9 bases remaining between them. Germline CDR1 SGHDT, CDR2 YYEEEE. The CDR3 spans 14 residues. The CDR3 DNA reads TGTGCCAGCAGCTTGGGCCCTAGCAACAATGAGCAGTTCTTC. Its translation: CASSLGPSNNEQFF.

The chain recombines TRBV14 with TRBJ1-6; tentative D call: TRBD1 (5 bases). The V and J ends lost 4 bases and 4 bases respectively, with 17 bases between them. The CDR3 has 17 amino acids. CDR1 is SGHDN and CDR2 is FVKESK in the germline V gene. The DNA for the CDR3 is TGTGCCAGCAGCCCACGACTGGAGGGGATTTATAATTCACCCCTCCACTTT. It yields the protein CASSPRLEGIYNSPLHF.

A remark on this clone: Other DNA sequences in this specimen translate into the identical CDR3. This chain connects TRBV3-1 (or the pseudogene TRBV3-2) to TRBJ1-1; possible D gene TRBD1, 6 bases. The V and J ends lost 3 bases and 5 bases respectively, with 13 bases between them. The length of the CDR3 is 14 residues. The germline V gene encodes CDR1 LGHDT and CDR2 YNNKEL (reference sequence). The DNA of the CDR3 is TGTGCCAGCAGCCAGCAAGGGAGGGGGACTGAAGCTTTCTTT. It encodes CASSQQGRGTEAFF.

The V and J genes are TRBV19 and TRBJ2-3, with D tentatively TRBD1 (5 bases). Germline V gives CDR1 LNHDA, CDR2 SQIVND (reference sequence). V lost 5 bases and J 6 bases, leaving 18 bases between the germline ends. The CDR3 runs 15 residues. CDR3 DNA sequence: TGTGCCAGTAGTTTTGGCTGGGTGCCAGGGGATACGCAGTATTTT. Protein sequence: CASSFGWVPGDTQYF.

The genes are TRBV18 and TRBJ2-1; 12 bases are shared with TRBD2. The germline CDR1 and CDR2 sequences are KGHSH and LQKENI. The CDR3 consists of 19 residues. Losses at the gene ends were 3 bases for V and 2 bases for J; bases not matched to a gene: 11. The CDR3 DNA is TGTGCCAGCTCACCCTCTCCTAGCGGGAGGGCCCAGACCTACAATGAGCAGTTCTTC. It specifies CASSPSPSGRAQTYNEQFF. The whole variable domain, remainder taken from reference TRBV18 and TRBJ2-1, is NAGVMQNPRHLVRRRGQEARLRCSPMKGHSHVYWYRQLPEEGLKFMVYLQKENIIDESGMPKERFSAEFPKEGPSILRIQQVVRGDSAAYFCASSPSPSGRAQTYNEQFFGPGTRLTVL.

The chain uses TRBV5-8 and TRBJ1-3; D unclear. The germline V gene has CDR1 SGHTS and CDR2 YDEGEE. V shed 1 base and J shed 0 bases, with 20 bases lying between them. The CDR3 covers 19 residues. The CDR3 sequence: CASSLTFLSPTRSGNTIYF. The CDR3 bases are TGTGCCAGCAGCTTGACTTTCTTGAGTCCCACTCGCTCTGGAAACACCATATATTTT.

This clone was seen once. This sequence joins TRBV3-1 (or the pseudogene TRBV3-2) and TRBJ1-2, with a tentative D call TRBD1 (6 bases). The V end was cut by 8 bases, the J end by 4 bases, with 14 bases between. The CDR3 is made up of 13 amino acids. The V gene's germline CDR1 is LGHDT and CDR2 YNNKEL (reference sequence). CDR3 amino acids: CASGGTIGYGYTF. In DNA, the CDR3 is TGTGCCAGCGGCGGGACAATCGGCTATGGCTACACCTTC.